Included here is one T cell receptor beta chain sequence, with context. These data originate in a study of blood T cell repertoires in COVID-19. Sequencing used immunoSEQ multiplex PCR; TCRdb keeps in-frame clones, though not all of them. The repertoire consists of about 140,000 clones, with 80% to 85% occurring once and the leading ten covering 4.5% to 7%. CDR1 is SQVTM, CDR2 ANQGSEA, per germline. J gave up 4 bases and V 4 bases, and 6 bases lay outside the gene matches. The CDR3 loop spans 15 amino acids. The chain joins TRBV29-1 to TRBJ2-1; 11 bases agree with TRBD2. This TCR was sampled from a man aged 40-49 years with acute COVID-19. What was sequenced was PBMCs or T cells enriched from blood (not recorded which). The CDR3 nucleotides are TGCAGCGTTGGAGCGGGACTAGCGGTTTACAATGAGCAGTTCTTC. This translates into CSVGAGLAVYNEQFF.